This is a list of T cell receptor beta chains from one sample in a study of CD8 T cells in ankylosing spondylitis. Via MiXCR, TCRdb re-called the 5' RACE reads, giving one row per CDR3 protein. The repertoire holds 150,000 to 200,000 distinct CDR3 sequences, 10% to 15% seen once, with approximately 9.9% in the top ten. Sequenced input: blood, either unsorted or a sorted T cell fraction (not recorded which). All receptors derive from a female donor with ankylosing spondylitis or in good health (not recorded which). Both conserved end residues are part of each CDR3. D genes are given only for firm matches. Where a row states a size, it is once, few, many or the class of an expanded clone; other rows omit it.

abundance,d_gene,j_gene,v_gene,CDR3nt,CDR3aa
-,TRBD1,TRBJ2-2,TRBV25-1,TGTGCCAGCCGGGACAGGGCGGACACCGGGGAGCTGTTTTTT,CASRDRADTGELFF
many,-,TRBJ1-1,TRBV9,TGTGCCAGCAGCGTAGCTATGGGGAGGGGCACTGAAGCTTTCTTT,CASSVAMGRGTEAFF
few,-,TRBJ2-6,TRBV28,TGTGCCAGCATTGGTTCCTCGGGGACCTCTGGGGCCAACGTCCTGACTTTC,CASIGSSGTSGANVLTF
-,TRBD1,TRBJ2-7,TRBV11-2,TGTGCCAGCACCCGAGACAGGGGGAGCTCCTACGAGCAGTACTTC,CASTRDRGSSYEQYF
many,-,TRBJ1-5,TRBV6-1,TGTGCCAGCAGTGAAGTCTCGGGGGTAAGGCAGCCCCAGCATTTT,CASSEVSGVRQPQHF
many,-,TRBJ2-7,TRBV12-3/TRBV12-4,TGTGCCAGCAGTTTAGCGCGTTTTGAGCAGTACTTC,CASSLARFEQYF
many,-,TRBJ2-7,TRBV27,TGTGCCAGCCGACGGTATCCAGTAGGTATCTCCTACGAGCAGTACTTC,CASRRYPVGISYEQYF
-,TRBD1,TRBJ1-2,TRBV7-2,TGTGCCAGCAGCCCTAATGGACAGGGCTATGGCTACACCTTC,CASSPNGQGYGYTF
few,TRBD2,TRBJ2-3,TRBV6-1,TGTGCCAGCACCATAAGAAGCGGGAGGGCAGATACGCAGTATTTT,CASTIRSGRADTQYF
-,-,TRBJ2-1,TRBV7-9,TGTGCCAGCAGCGCAACAGGGTCTATCGGGAATGAGCAGTTCTTC,CASSATGSIGNEQFF
many,-,TRBJ2-2,TRBV5-1,TGCGCCAGCACCCAACGGGGTGTATCCGGGGAGCTGTTTTTT,CASTQRGVSGELFF
-,TRBD1,TRBJ2-1,TRBV5-1,TGCGCCAGCAGCCCCGGGACAGGGGGGATCTACAATGAGCAGTTCTTC,CASSPGTGGIYNEQFF
many,-,TRBJ2-1,TRBV4-2,TGTGCCAGCAGCCAACCCGGGACTTTCGCCTCCTACAATGAGCAGTTCTTC,CASSQPGTFASYNEQFF
many,TRBD1,TRBJ1-5,TRBV12-3/TRBV12-4,TGTGCCAGCAGTACAGGGGAAAATCAGCCCCAGCATTTT,CASSTGENQPQHF
many,TRBD2,TRBJ2-1,TRBV4-3,TGCGCCAGCAGCTACACGGGGCGGGAGGAAGAGCTGTTCTTC,CASSYTGREEELFF
many,-,TRBJ1-6,TRBV19,TGTGCCAGTAGTATAGTTGCTCCCCGCGGGGACTCACCCCTCCACTTT,CASSIVAPRGDSPLHF
many,-,TRBJ1-5,TRBV6-2/TRBV6-3,TGTGCCAGCAGTTACCCAGGGTCCAATCAGCCCCAGCATTTT,CASSYPGSNQPQHF
many,-,TRBJ2-6,TRBV5-1,TGCGCCAGCAGCTTGATAGGTGGCCGCTCTGGGGCCAACGTCCTGACTTTC,CASSLIGGRSGANVLTF
few,-,TRBJ2-3,TRBV11-2,TGTGCCAGCACCGCTGGGGCAGGCTACACAGATACGCAGTATTTT,CASTAGAGYTDTQYF
few,-,TRBJ1-2,TRBV10-3,TGTGCCACAGGGGCGGGCTATGGCTACACCTTC,CATGAGYGYTF
many,-,TRBJ2-2,TRBV4-3,TGCGCCAGCAGCCAGTTTGGCGAGGGAACCGGGGAGCTGTTTTTT,CASSQFGEGTGELFF
few,-,TRBJ1-5,TRBV20-1,TGCAGTGCTAGAGAGGCGGGTGAGTTTCAGCCCCAGCATTTT,CSAREAGEFQPQHF
-,-,TRBJ2-1,TRBV28,TGTGCCAGCAGTTTCGATCGGTATGAGCAGTTCTTC,CASSFDRYEQFF
many,TRBD2,TRBJ2-1,TRBV4-3,TGCGCCAGCAGCCACTCAACTAGCGGGAGCGCCACCCCCCGCAATGAGCAGTTCTTC,CASSHSTSGSATPRNEQFF
few,-,TRBJ1-1,TRBV7-2,TGTGCCAGCAGCTTAGCATGGGGGGCGGCTTTCTTT,CASSLAWGAAFF
many,-,TRBJ2-3,TRBV21-1,TGTGCCAGCAGCAAGGGGGGAAAGGAGGGAGATACGCAGTATTTT,CASSKGGKEGDTQYF
many,-,TRBJ1-2,TRBV24-1,TGTGCCACCAGTGCCCTTAGACTTGAAAGTTATGGCTACACCTTC,CATSALRLESYGYTF
many,-,TRBJ1-2,TRBV29-1,TGCAGCGTTGTAGGACAGCGTATGGGGTACACCTTC,CSVVGQRMGYTF
many,TRBD2,TRBJ2-2,TRBV7-2,TGTGCCAGCAGCTTAGCACTAGCGGGAAACACCGGGGAGCTGTTTTTT,CASSLALAGNTGELFF
few,-,TRBJ2-5,TRBV27,TGTGCCAGCTCTCCGACGGTAATAGCCAGAGAGACCCAGTACTTC,CASSPTVIARETQYF
-,TRBD1,TRBJ2-1,TRBV6-2/TRBV6-3,TGTGCCAGCAGTTATTTCAGGGGACAGGGGGACAATGAGCAGTTCTTC,CASSYFRGQGDNEQFF
-,-,TRBJ1-1,TRBV15,TGTGCCACCAGCAGACAGGTCGACACTGAAGCTTTCTTT,CATSRQVDTEAFF
many,-,TRBJ2-3,TRBV29-1,TGCAGCGTCACCCCCCGGGAATCTAGCACAGATACGCAGTATTTT,CSVTPRESSTDTQYF
many,-,TRBJ2-1,TRBV29-1,TGCAGCGTTGGACACTCCTCCTACAATGAGCAGTTCTTC,CSVGHSSYNEQFF
many,-,TRBJ2-5,TRBV5-1,TGCGCCAGCAGCACCCACACGGGCAACCAAGAGACCCAGTACTTC,CASSTHTGNQETQYF
many,-,TRBJ2-7,TRBV6-2/TRBV6-3,TGTGCCAGCAGTTACGCAAGGGGCAGCTCCTACGAGCAGTACTTC,CASSYARGSSYEQYF
many,-,TRBJ2-4,TRBV10-3,TGTGCCATCAGTGAGTCCGGACACGCCAAAAACATTCAGTACTTC,CAISESGHAKNIQYF
many,TRBD2,TRBJ2-3,TRBV29-1,TGCAGCGTTGAAGGCTGGGGGACTAGCGGGAGATTTACGCAGTATTTT,CSVEGWGTSGRFTQYF
many,-,TRBJ1-6,TRBV15,TGTGCCACCAGCAGAGAAGGGGGAACAGGGCTAAGCTCCTATAATTCACCCCTCCACTTT,CATSREGGTGLSSYNSPLHF
many,-,TRBJ2-5,TRBV28,TGTGCCAGCAGTTCCCCAAGAGAGACCCAGTACTTC,CASSSPRETQYF
many,-,TRBJ1-5,TRBV7-2,TGTGCCAGCAGCTGGAAAGTAGGTGATCAGCCCCAGCATTTT,CASSWKVGDQPQHF
-,-,TRBJ1-5,TRBV20-1,TGCAGTGCTAGAGAGGGTACCACCAGCAATCAGCCCCAGCATTTT,CSAREGTTSNQPQHF
-,-,TRBJ1-4,TRBV19,TGTGCCAGTAGTGACCCGGGACAAGGCTCAACTAATGAAAAACTGTTTTTT,CASSDPGQGSTNEKLFF
many,-,TRBJ2-1,TRBV4-1,TGCGCCAGCAGCCAAGATTGGGTATTAGGCGATGAGCAGTTCTTC,CASSQDWVLGDEQFF
many,-,TRBJ2-2,TRBV7-2,TGTGCCAGTCACGGGGGCAGGAACACCGGGGAGCTGTTTTTT,CASHGGRNTGELFF
many,-,TRBJ2-2,TRBV28,TGTGCCAGCACCGCCCGGTCGAGGGCCAGTCGGGCGAACACCGGGGAGCTGTTTTTT,CASTARSRASRANTGELFF
many,TRBD1,TRBJ2-2,TRBV9,TGTGCCAGCAGCGTGTCCAGACAGGGGGCGAGGAGGGAGCTGTTTTTT,CASSVSRQGARRELFF
-,-,TRBJ2-1,TRBV7-9,TGTGCCAGCACCCCGGGGAGCGGTACTTCCTACAATGAGCAGTTCTTC,CASTPGSGTSYNEQFF
few,-,TRBJ2-7,TRBV19,TGTGCCAGTAGTTCCCCTGCGCGGGGCGTCAAGCAGTACTTC,CASSSPARGVKQYF
few,TRBD1,TRBJ2-1,TRBV3-1,TGTGCCAGCAGCCAAGCGGGACAGGGGGCGAATGAGCAGTTCTTC,CASSQAGQGANEQFF
many,-,TRBJ2-1,TRBV12-3/TRBV12-4,TGTGCCAGCGCCCCTAATCAAGCGACCTACAATGAGCAGTTCTTC,CASAPNQATYNEQFF
many,-,TRBJ2-7,TRBV6-2/TRBV6-3,TGTGCCAGCAGCGTAAGGGACTTGATAATCGAGCAGTACTTC,CASSVRDLIIEQYF
-,TRBD2,TRBJ2-7,TRBV20-1,TGCAGTGCTACCCGCCTAGCGGGTCTTTCCTACGAGCAGTACTTC,CSATRLAGLSYEQYF
-,-,TRBJ2-7,TRBV5-1,TGCGCCAGCGGCCGGGACATCACCTCCTACGAGCAGTACTTC,CASGRDITSYEQYF
many,-,TRBJ2-7,TRBV11-2,TGTGCCAGCAGCCCTCTGGTCGGGAAGAGACACTACGAGCAGTACTTC,CASSPLVGKRHYEQYF
many,-,TRBJ1-2,TRBV24-1,TGTGCCACAAGAAAGGTGCAGACCACTAACTATGGCTACACCTTC,CATRKVQTTNYGYTF